A selection of T cell receptor beta chains follows, all from one sample in a study of T cells in Graves' hyperthyroidism and ophthalmopathy. MiXCR, run by TCRdb on the multiplex PCR reads, gives a single entry per CDR3 protein. The table records more than 600,000 distinct CDR3 sequences, roughly 15% of them present only once. The sequenced material came from blood. Receptor source: a man aged 18 to 30 with Graves' hyperthyroidism. Both conserved end residues are part of each CDR3. The order of the fields is CDR3 length, V gene, CDR3 protein.

16 | TRBV29-1 | CSVADLGEWGKDEQYF
15 | TRBV7-2 | CASSSATPPSYEQYF
18 | TRBV11-3 | CASSGQGGREEERDEQFF
16 | TRBV5-6 | CASSLVRGKSYNEQFF
14 | TRBV20-1 | CSASSGVGNQPQHF
14 | TRBV11-2 | CASSFSGTGQPQHF
11 | TRBV20-1 | CSSPIVNEQFF
13 | TRBV11-2 | CASTHQLTDTQYF
15 | TRBV11-3 | CASSWGQGPPGEAFF
14 | TRBV3-1 | CASSQPFQTGVRYF
14 | TRBV7-9 | CASSLGLANHEQYF
15 | TRBV2 | CASSERGPYNSPLHF
18 | TRBV2 | CASSESGGTSGSPYEQYF
16 | TRBV3-1 | CASSQGRGGPPYEQYF
14 | TRBV7-2 | CASSLSSGRKTQYF
14 | TRBV30 | CAWESPGTGMAQYF
15 | TRBV20-1 | CSARDAQGATGELFF
14 | TRBV28 | CASSVGGRGQPQHF
16 | TRBV7-2 | CASSISLAGGGETQYF
15 | TRBV15 | CATSTEQGAGQPQHF
16 | TRBV6-1 | CASRGASGGEYNEQFF
12 | TRBV5-1 | CASSPPDHEQYF
13 | TRBV24-1 | CATMGPGDTEAFF
16 | TRBV6-2/TRBV6-3 | CASTAQDGNYNYGYTF
14 | TRBV5-6 | CASSSLQKDQPQHF
13 | TRBV28 | CASSILGGSPLHF
14 | TRBV7-6 | CASSPWTSNNEQFF
18 | TRBV28 | CASSSTGTSGPSYNEQFF
12 | TRBV28 | CASSRGQGGYTF
15 | TRBV6-1 | CASSERGRAQETQYF
18 | TRBV28 | CASSSQPKAGDTSDTQYF